Sequencing of this T cell receptor (beta chain) was carried out in a study of radiation and T cells in renal cell carcinoma. Turning to the study itself: Nephrectomy followed 15 Gy stereotactic body radiation by 4 weeks.

Germline V gene lookup returns CDR1 SGHTA and CDR2 FQGNSA. This CDR3 contains 13 residues. Trimming took 2 bases from V and 9 from J, leaving 13 bases between them. Repertoires were generated with immunoSEQ multiplex PCR, while TCRdb's copy carries only in-frame clones and drops some. The data show about 120,000 clones, over 75% seen once. Noted time point: blood 2 weeks post-SBRT. Treatment in this sample: 15 Gy SBRT to primary tumor, nephrectomy 4 weeks later. This clone was seen only once. Antigen specificity is unknown. Study results and caveats: Pretreatment tumor biopsies were lacking, so baseline clonotypes are unknown.

This receptor was obtained from a man aged 45-65 years with renal cell carcinoma. The material was blood, obtained from a patient whose treatment included radiotherapy and nephrectomy. The chain combines TRBV7-2 with TRBJ1-1; possible D gene TRBD1, 6 bases. CDR3 in amino acids: CASSLRSQGKAFF. The CDR3 nucleotides read TGTGCCAGCAGCTTAAGGTCGCAGGGGAAAGCTTTCTTT.